The entry below describes one T cell receptor beta chain. The antigen is not known. Using immunoSEQ multiplex PCR, the repertoire was profiled, and TCRdb retains in-frame clones only, with some absent. The sample contains some 10,000 clones, roughly 83% of which appear only once. The sample's time point: cycle 4 day 1 (C4D1), after 6 weeks of nivolumab. Brentuximab vedotin exposure varied, and every patient relapsed after autologous stem cell transplantation. From thawed PBMCs, CD4+ T cells were purified using magnetic negative selection. The source of the sample is a study of PD-1 blockade in classical Hodgkin lymphoma. The germline CDR1 and CDR2 sequences are SGHRS and YFSETQ. This CDR3 comprises 15 residues. Trimming cost V 2 bases and J 3 bases; bases outside gene matches: 8. Overall study results and limits: A significant rise in TCR diversity was seen by C4D1 for CD4+ cells but not for CD8+ cells.

Material: CD4+ T cells from blood, obtained before the fourth cycle of nivolumab. The sequence was collected from a human donor with classical Hodgkin lymphoma. J is TRBJ2-7 and V is TRBV5-1, with 7 bases lining up with TRBD1. Here the CDR3 reads CASSLYRGLDYEQYF. In nucleotides, the CDR3 is TGCGCCAGCAGCTTATACAGGGGATTGGACTACGAGCAGTACTTC.